Presented here are 10 T cell receptor beta chains from one specimen sequenced in a study of T cell repertoires in cytomegalovirus infection. Their antigens remain unidentified. TCRdb re-derived calls from the reads in MiXCR, one entry per CDR3 protein. The sample yields about 570,000 distinct CDR3 sequences, approximately 40% seen once. Material: cultured PBMCs, obtained from culture after CMV antigen stimulation. These receptors came from a human donor in good health (CMV status not recorded). Some clones in this sample may be carry-over from other donors' samples.

This sequence joins TRBV10-3 and TRBJ1-5; a weak D match, TRBD1 (5 bases). Germline CDR1 reads ENHRY; CDR2 reads SYGVKD. This CDR3 has 14 amino acids. Deletions cut 3 bases from V and 3 bases from J, with 9 bases between. The CDR3 spells CAISDGRVNQPQHF. DNA for the CDR3: TGTGCCATCAGTGACGGCAGGGTCAATCAGCCCCAGCATTTT.

CDR3 region: CASSPGLGGDTQYF. The CDR3 region has the DNA TGTGCCAGCAGCCCGGGACTAGGGGGAGATACGCAGTATTTT. The gene calls are TRBV7-2 and TRBJ2-3; 8 bases match TRBD2. The CDR3 runs 14 residues. Germline V gene lookup returns CDR1 SGHTA and CDR2 FQGNSA. The trim removed 5 bases at V and 5 bases at J, leaving 6 bases unmatched.

This clonotype appeared a single time. CDR3 region: CASSLVPGASTDTQYF. The DNA for the CDR3 is TGCGCCAGCAGCTTGGTTCCGGGAGCTAGCACAGATACGCAGTATTTT. J is TRBJ2-3 and V is TRBV5-1, with D perhaps TRBD2 (6 bases). The CDR3 totals 16 residues. Trimming cost V 0 bases and J 0 bases, with 11 bases left between them. The V gene's germline CDR1 is SGHRS and CDR2 YFSETQ.

The CDR3 DNA reads TGTGCCAGCAGTTTATTGACAGTACTATATCAGCCCCAGCATTTT. It is translated as CASSLLTVLYQPQHF. This chain connects TRBV28 to TRBJ1-5; D perhaps matches TRBD1 (5 bases). Trimming shortened V by 1 base and J by 5 bases, and 12 bases separated the two germline ends. The length of the CDR3 is 15 residues. Germline V gene sequence: CDR1 MDHEN, CDR2 SYDVKM. The full variable domain, with the rest looked up from reference TRBV28 and TRBJ1-5, is DVKVTQSSRYLVKRTGEKVFLECVQDMDHENMFWYRQDPGLGLRLIYFSYDVKMKEKGDIPEGYSVSREKKERFSLILESASTNQTSMYLCASSLLTVLYQPQHFGDGTRLSIL.

This clonotype was counted many times. This chain joins TRBV5-1 and TRBJ1-3; D not certain. Germline CDR1 and CDR2: SGHRS and YFSETQ. This CDR3 region has 16 residues. V was shortened by 4 bases and J by 0 bases, with 14 bases between the two germline ends. CDR3 in DNA: TGCGCCAGCAGCCAGGAAAGTACAGCCTCTGGAAACACCATATATTTT. Protein sequence: CASSQESTASGNTIYF.

Only a few counts were recorded for this clonotype. This chain links TRBV6-2 or TRBV6-3 with TRBJ2-7; D is uncertain. CDR3 length equals 12 residues. V gave up 6 bases and J gave up 9 bases, with 15 bases separating them. CDR1 MNHEY and CDR2 SVGEGT come from the germline V gene. The CDR3 loop is CASSRPVVLQYF. The DNA of the CDR3 is TGTGCCAGCAGCCGACCCGTGGTGTTGCAGTACTTC.

The sample holds a few counts of this clonotype. The rearrangement uses TRBV7-2 and TRBJ2-7; 11 bases agree with TRBD2. This CDR3 comprises 15 residues. Trimming removed 5 bases from V and 2 bases from J; junction bases left unmatched: 5. In germline, CDR1 is SGHTA, CDR2 FQGNSA. The CDR3 loop is CASSLPSGRPYEQYF. In DNA form, the CDR3 reads TGTGCCAGCAGCCTCCCTAGCGGGAGGCCCTACGAGCAGTACTTC.

V usage is TRBV7-9 and J usage is TRBJ1-6; possibly TRBD1 for D (6 bases). The CDR3 has 16 residues. The ends were cut back, 5 bases at V and 0 bases at J, with 11 bases in the middle. Germline V lookup: CDR1 SEHNR, CDR2 FQNEAQ (reference sequence). The CDR3 coding sequence is TGTGCCAGCAGCCCCCCAGGGGCCTCCTATAATTCACCCCTCCACTTT. It codes for CASSPPGASYNSPLHF.

The CDR3 bases are TGTGCCAGCAGTTTGTGGAGTTACAATGAGCAGTTCTTC. Protein product: CASSLWSYNEQFF. This chain uses TRBV12-3 or TRBV12-4 with TRBJ2-1; D uncertain. V was cut by 3 bases and J by 4 bases, with 7 bases left in between. The CDR3 extends over 13 amino acids.

The CDR3 coding sequence is TGTGCCAGCTCACCGGACAGTAGTAATTCACCCCTCCACTTT. It translates to CASSPDSSNSPLHF. The rearrangement links TRBV18 to TRBJ1-6; D may be TRBD1 (6 bases). In germline, CDR1 is KGHSH, CDR2 LQKENI. V was shortened by 3 bases and J by 6 bases, with 9 bases between the two germline ends. This CDR3 comprises 14 residues.